Here is one TCR beta chain with its context. This entry comes from a study of technical replicates of blood from a few donors. The V and J ends lost 6 bases and 11 bases, in that order; junction bases with no gene match: 13. The CDR3 runs 14 residues. In germline, CDR1 is MNHEY, CDR2 SVGAGI. TCRdb keeps only in-frame clones here, not all; method: immunoSEQ multiplex PCR. The table shows roughly 90,000 clones, with under 95% occurring only once. The rearrangement joins TRBV6-5 to TRBJ1-1, with 9 bases aligning to TRBD1. The sample consisted of T cells isolated from PBMCs. This sequence was found in a human donor in good health. CDR3: CASSTTGGYLAAFF. CDR3 nucleotides: TGTGCCAGCAGCACAACAGGGGGCTATCTCGCCGCTTTCTTT.